One sample yielded the 10 T cell receptor beta chains listed below, sequenced in a study of glioma-infiltrating T cells. TCR alpha and beta CDR3 regions were amplified from RNA using iRepertoire nested multiplex PCR. TCRdb redid the calling of the multiplex PCR reads with MiXCR, one entry per CDR3 protein. The sample holds under 200,000 distinct CDR3 sequences, 30% to 40% seen once. The sequencing input was glioma tissue, nonneoplastic brain tissue, or PBMCs (not recorded which). These receptors were obtained from a human donor with low-grade glioma or glioblastoma, undergoing nonglioma brain surgery, or in good health (not recorded which).

This clonotype occurred many times. V usage is TRBV2 and J usage is TRBJ1-2; a possible D gene is TRBD1 (5 bases). CDR1 is SNHLY and CDR2 is FYNNEI in the germline V gene. This CDR3 has 14 residues. Trimming left V 5 bases short and J 8 bases short, with 18 bases between. The CDR3 DNA reads TGTGCCAGCAGTCCGGATCCGGGACTAAAGGGCTACACCTTC. As protein: CASSPDPGLKGYTF.

J is TRBJ1-1 and V is TRBV20-1, with D possibly TRBD1 on 6 matching bases. CDR3 size: 13 residues. The ends were cut back, 6 bases at V and 8 bases at J, with 19 bases in the middle. CDR1 DFQATT and CDR2 SNEGSKA come from the germline V gene (reference sequence). The chain's CDR3 is CSARQDWSTEAFF. The DNA for the CDR3 is TGCAGTGCCAGACAGGATTGGAGCACCGAAGCTTTCTTT.

This chain joins TRBV4-2 and TRBJ2-7, with 15 bases aligning to TRBD2. The CDR3 spans 19 residues. Germline trimming cut 4 bases from V and 7 bases from J; bases unmatched to any gene: 17. CDR1 is LGHNA and CDR2 is YNFKEQ in the germline V gene. CDR3 DNA: TGTGCCAGCAGCCTTGCCAGGACTAGCGGGAGGGCCTTATATCGGGAGCAGTACTTC. Protein sequence: CASSLARTSGRALYREQYF.

A remark on this clonotype: One junction end does not reproduce the germline sequence, and a read error may be involved. This chain links TRBV5-1 with TRBJ2-5; no clear D. The CDR3 is 14 amino acids. Germline V gives CDR1 SGHRS, CDR2 YFSETQ. CDR3 residues: CASSLGRTQESQYF. CDR3 nucleotides: TGCGCCAGCAGCTTAGGTCGTACCCAAGAGAGCCAGTACTTC. The whole variable domain, filled in from reference TRBV5-1 and TRBJ2-5, reads KAGVTQTPRYLIKTRGQQVTLSCSPISGHRSVSWYQQTPGQGLQFLFEYFSETQRNKGNFPGRFSGRQFSNSRSEMNVSTLELGDSALYLCASSLGRTQESQYFGPGTRLLVL.

This clonotype was counted at least ten times. V is TRBV28 and J is TRBJ2-3, with 10 bases that match TRBD2. Germline lookup yields CDR1 MDHEN and CDR2 SYDVKM. The CDR3 runs 14 residues. V shed 7 bases, J shed 7 bases, and the junction held 8 bases outside the gene matches. The CDR3 coding sequence is TGTGCCAGCATCCTAGCGGGAGTTGGGAATACGCAGTATTTT. Translating it yields CASILAGVGNTQYF.

Of note for this clonotype: No conserved phenylalanine or tryptophan is present at the end of the CDR3, so a read error is the likely explanation. The chain couples TRBV6-6 to TRBJ2-3; 7 bases agree with TRBD2. CDR3 length: 14 amino acids. Germline V gene lookup returns CDR1 MNHNY and CDR2 SVGAGI (reference sequence). V was pared by 11 bases and J by 4 bases, with 12 bases of the junction left unmatched. CDR3 sequence reads: CARKIRRESDTQYC. The CDR3 DNA follows: TGTGCCCGCAAAATAAGGCGGGAGTCAGATACGCAGTATTGT.

This clonotype turned up a few times. CDR3 coding DNA: TGCAGCGTTGGTGTCAATCCCAATGAGCAGTTCTTC. This sequence encodes CSVGVNPNEQFF. The chain recombines TRBV29-1 with TRBJ2-1; D is unclear. This CDR3 has 12 amino acids. Germline CDR1 and CDR2: SQVTM and ANQGSEA. V was pared by 4 bases and J by 6 bases, with 10 bases between.

The rearrangement joins TRBV29-1 to TRBJ2-7; D perhaps matches TRBD2 (6 bases). Germline V CDR1 and CDR2: SQVTM, ANQGSEA. CDR3 length: 14 residues. V lost 4 bases and J lost 4, with 17 bases in between. The CDR3 region is CSVVGGRIKYEQYF. DNA for the CDR3: TGCAGCGTTGTCGGGGGACGGATCAAATACGAGCAGTACTTC.

The V call is TRBV2, the J call TRBJ2-6; no firm D call. Per germline, CDR1 SNHLY and CDR2 FYNNEI. Between the trimmed V and J ends, which lost 3 bases and 2 bases, there was a span of 14 bases. The CDR3 covers 17 residues. CDR3 amino acids: CASSDGPSIPGANVLTF. CDR3 DNA: TGTGCCAGCAGTGATGGTCCCTCTATCCCTGGGGCCAACGTCCTGACTTTC.

In this sample, this clonotype turned up many times. The chain carries TRBV11-3 and TRBJ2-1, with D unclear. Germline loops: CDR1 SGHNT, CDR2 YENEEA. V was trimmed by 4 bases and J by 8 bases, leaving 6 bases between them. The CDR3 spans 11 residues. CDR3 in DNA: TGTGCCAGCAGCTCGTATGATGAGCAGTTCTTC. It encodes CASSSYDEQFF.